The clone carrying this T cell receptor (delta chain) is large by share. Other DNA sequences in the same sample also yield this CDR3. This sample is drawn from a study of gamma-delta T cells after stem cell transplantation. TCRdb reanalyzed the RT-PCR reads using CATT. The table lists 1,500 to 2,000 delta-chain clones, around 4.5% of them singletons. Specimen: gamma-delta T cells. The source is a human donor. It is not recorded whose cells these are; they may come from a transplant donor.

The CDR3 sequence is CACDTLVLTDKLIF. As DNA, the CDR3 is TGTGCCTGTGACACCCTAGTACTCACCGATAAACTCATCTTT. The rearrangement joins TRDV2 to TRDJ1; D is undetermined. Germline loops: CDR1 GEAIGNYY, CDR2 EKD. Deletions cut 0 bases from V and 1 base from J, with 8 bases between. The CDR3 runs 14 residues.